What follows are 15 T cell receptor beta chains derived from one specimen sequenced in a study of neoadjuvant anti-PD-1 for oral cavity cancer. Sequenced by immunoSEQ multiplex PCR; TCRdb stores in-frame clones only, minus some. Of over 10,000 clones detected, about 63% appear once; the ten largest clones hold roughly 2%. The source was PBMCs, collected before nivolumab (anti-PD-1) treatment. These receptors were obtained from a person between 35 and 79 years old with oral cavity squamous cell carcinoma.

CDR3 amino acids: CASSYGPLGELFF. The DNA of the CDR3 is TGTGCCAGCAGTTACGGGCCCCTCGGGGAGCTGTTTTTT. V usage is TRBV6-6 and J usage is TRBJ2-2; D unresolved. Germline values: CDR1 MNHNY, CDR2 SVGAGI (reference sequence). The CDR3 consists of 13 residues. The V and J ends lost 2 bases and 7 bases respectively, with 8 bases between them.

The V gene is TRBV28, the J gene TRBJ1-4; the D is unclear. The CDR3 extends over 13 amino acids. From germline, CDR1 is MDHEN and CDR2 SYDVKM. The ends were cut back, 9 bases at V and 4 bases at J, with 12 bases in the middle. The CDR3 sequence: CASKRGINEKLFF. The CDR3 nucleotides are TGTGCCAGTAAACGGGGAATTAATGAAAAACTGTTTTTT.

This clone came up a few times. The CDR3 bases are TGTGCCAGCAGCCCCCGGGACAGGGTCCAAGAGACCCAGTACTTC. It yields the protein CASSPRDRVQETQYF. The chain couples TRBV7-9 to TRBJ2-5; TRBD1 matches at 9 bases. Germline V gives CDR1 SEHNR, CDR2 FQNEAQ (reference sequence). The J segment lost 1 base and the V segment lost 5 bases, leaving 5 bases of the junction unmatched. The CDR3 totals 15 residues.

The chain uses TRBV19 and TRBJ1-1, with D maybe TRBD1 (6 bases). The CDR3 is made up of 15 amino acids. Germline CDR1 is LNHDA and CDR2 is SQIVND (reference sequence). V lost 8 bases to trimming and J lost 1 base, with 17 bases between them. CDR3 protein: CASLAGGGRNTEAFF. The CDR3 region has the DNA TGTGCCAGTTTAGCGGGCGGGGGGCGGAACACTGAAGCTTTCTTT.

V is TRBV28 and J is TRBJ1-2, with D possibly TRBD1 on 5 matching bases. CDR1 is MDHEN, CDR2 SYDVKM, per germline. With 3 bases removed from V and 3 bases from J, the gap between germline ends came to 8 bases. The CDR3 covers 13 residues. The CDR3: CASSFVGDYGYTF. The DNA for the CDR3 is TGTGCCAGCAGTTTCGTGGGGGACTATGGCTACACCTTC.

This chain uses TRBV6-6 with TRBJ1-2; no firm D call. The germline gives CDR1 MNHNY, CDR2 SVGAGI (reference sequence). V was cut by 5 bases and J by 10 bases, with 20 bases left in between. CDR3 length equals 14 residues. The CDR3 is CASSPDPSKKDYTF. The CDR3 DNA follows: TGTGCCAGCAGTCCAGACCCCTCCAAAAAAGACTACACCTTC.

This clone has only a few counts. The chain uses TRBV5-1 and TRBJ1-1, with a weak D call TRBD1 (5 bases). The V end was cut by 2 bases, the J end by 0 bases, with 8 bases between. CDR3 length: 14 residues. Germline lookup yields CDR1 SGHRS and CDR2 YFSETQ. CDR3 coding DNA: TGCGCCAGCAGCTTCGGGACCATGAACACTGAAGCTTTCTTT. It is translated as CASSFGTMNTEAFF. The full variable domain, its missing parts supplied by reference TRBV5-1 and TRBJ1-1, is KAGVTQTPRYLIKTRGQQVTLSCSPISGHRSVSWYQQTPGQGLQFLFEYFSETQRNKGNFPGRFSGRQFSNSRSEMNVSTLELGDSALYLCASSFGTMNTEAFFGQGTRLTVV.

The V and J genes are TRBV7-3 and TRBJ1-1, with no clear D. The ends were cut back, 2 bases at V and 5 bases at J, with 12 bases in the middle. The V gene's germline CDR1 is SGHTA and CDR2 FQGTGA. This CDR3 contains 14 residues. The CDR3 DNA follows: TGTGCCAGCAGCTTACTACCGATGGGTACTGAAGCTTTCTTT. Protein product: CASSLLPMGTEAFF.

This chain uses TRBV28 with TRBJ2-5; 13 nucleotides agree with TRBD2. The ends lost 3 bases at V and 4 bases at J; junction bases unmatched: 17. There are 20 residues in the CDR3. CDR1 MDHEN and CDR2 SYDVKM come from the germline V gene. The CDR3 protein is CASSLGPGLAGAGDRETQYF. CDR3 nucleotides: TGTGCCAGCAGTTTGGGGCCCGGACTAGCGGGAGCGGGGGACCGAGAGACCCAGTACTTC.

The chain recombines TRBV5-6 with TRBJ1-2; TRBD1 agrees at 9 bases. The CDR3 is made up of 16 amino acids. CDR1 is SGHDT and CDR2 is YYEEEE in the germline V gene. V was pared by 1 base and J by 4 bases, with 8 bases of the junction left unmatched. CDR3 amino acids: CASSLLGQGAGYGYTF. In DNA, the CDR3 is TGTGCCAGCAGCTTGTTGGGACAGGGAGCCGGCTATGGCTACACCTTC.

This clone was picked up a small number of times. The gene calls are TRBV2 and TRBJ1-1, with a weak D call TRBD1 (5 bases). The CDR3 extends over 12 amino acids. The V gene lost 8 bases and the J gene lost 2 bases, with 9 bases spanning the gap. CDR1 SNHLY and CDR2 FYNNEI come from the germline V gene. CDR3 in amino acids: CASRGDNTEAFF. DNA of the CDR3: TGTGCCAGCCGAGGGGACAACACTGAAGCTTTCTTT.

The V and J genes are TRBV27 and TRBJ2-2; 7 bases map to TRBD1. Germline lookup yields CDR1 MNHEY and CDR2 SMNVEV (reference sequence). The V gene end was trimmed by 4 bases and the J gene end by 6 bases; junction bases not matched to a gene: 5. This CDR3 is built from 14 residues. CDR3 residues: CASSSPDRAGELFF. In DNA, the CDR3 is TGTGCCAGCAGTTCCCCTGACAGGGCCGGGGAGCTGTTTTTT.

In this sample, this clone turned up a few times. This chain connects TRBV6-1 to TRBJ2-7, with 7 bases matching TRBD1. Germline loops: CDR1 MNHNS, CDR2 SASEGT. The CDR3 is 12 amino acids. The J segment lost 3 bases and the V segment lost 10 bases, leaving 6 bases of the junction unmatched. CDR3 loop: CATETGFYEQYF. CDR3 in DNA: TGTGCCACCGAGACAGGGTTCTACGAGCAGTACTTC.

V usage is TRBV4-2 and J usage is TRBJ2-2; a weak D match, TRBD2 (5 bases). Trimming removed 4 bases at V and 4 bases at J, with 10 bases between. Germline values: CDR1 LGHNA, CDR2 YNFKEQ. CDR3 length equals 14 residues. In nucleotides, the CDR3 is TGTGCCAGCAGCCCTGCTCGGGGCACCGGGGAGCTGTTTTTT. Protein product: CASSPARGTGELFF.

This clone was counted only a few times. The chain recombines TRBV15 with TRBJ1-4; the match to TRBD1 covers 9 bases. The CDR3 is 12 amino acids. Trimming removed 8 bases from V and 7 bases from J; junction bases left unmatched: 2. Germline CDR1 reads LNHNV; CDR2 reads YYDKDF (reference sequence). The CDR3 spells CATGTGREKLFF. The CDR3 nucleotides are TGTGCCACCGGGACAGGGCGTGAAAAACTGTTTTTT.